These T cell receptor beta chains were read from a single sample in a study of identical twins' blood T cells. TCRdb used MiXCR to reprocess the 5' RACE reads, holding one entry per CDR3 protein. The sample consists of 400,000 or so distinct CDR3 sequences, over 25% of them appearing once. Sequenced material: PBMCs. The receptors come from a woman aged 18-49 years in good health. CDR3s include the opening cysteine and the closing phenylalanine or tryptophan. Each record gives: CDR3 protein, CDR3 DNA, clone size, J gene, D gene, V gene. A D gene is named only where the DNA matches it firmly. Size is omitted from some rows. Given values are once, few, many or a class for expanded clones.

cdr3_aa: CASSYPTTGYNEQFF
cdr3_nt: TGTGCCAGCAGTTACCCTACGACAGGGTACAATGAGCAGTTCTTC
clone_size: -
j_call: TRBJ2-1
d_call: TRBD1
v_call: TRBV6-6

cdr3_aa: CASRRDRDTMNTEAFF
cdr3_nt: TGCGCCAGCCGACGGGACAGGGATACCATGAACACTGAAGCTTTCTTT
clone_size: -
j_call: TRBJ1-1
d_call: TRBD1
v_call: TRBV5-1

cdr3_aa: CASSTRVGDTGELFF
cdr3_nt: TGTGCCAGCAGCACGCGGGTTGGTGACACCGGGGAGCTGTTTTTT
clone_size: few
j_call: TRBJ2-2
d_call: -
v_call: TRBV11-2

cdr3_aa: CASSLALASNEQYF
cdr3_nt: TGTGCCAGCAGCTTAGCACTAGCATCTAACGAGCAGTACTTC
clone_size: -
j_call: TRBJ2-7
d_call: -
v_call: TRBV7-2

cdr3_aa: CSVDGGSSYNEQFF
cdr3_nt: TGCAGCGTTGACGGCGGGAGCTCCTACAATGAGCAGTTCTTC
clone_size: many
j_call: TRBJ2-1
d_call: TRBD2
v_call: TRBV29-1

cdr3_aa: CASSYGLSCGYTF
cdr3_nt: TGTGCCAGCAGTTACGGCCTTTCCTGTGGCTACACCTTC
clone_size: -
j_call: TRBJ1-2
d_call: -
v_call: TRBV6-2/TRBV6-3

cdr3_aa: CASKRTSGTDTQYF
cdr3_nt: TGTGCCAGCAAAAGGACTAGCGGAACAGATACGCAGTATTTT
clone_size: many
j_call: TRBJ2-3
d_call: TRBD2
v_call: TRBV11-3

cdr3_aa: CSVITGSTEAFF
cdr3_nt: TGCAGCGTTATCACAGGGTCAACTGAAGCTTTCTTT
clone_size: -
j_call: TRBJ1-1
d_call: -
v_call: TRBV29-1

cdr3_aa: CASSPPAGGNEQFF
cdr3_nt: TGTGCCAGCAGCCCTCCCGCGGGGGGCAATGAGCAGTTCTTC
clone_size: few
j_call: TRBJ2-1
d_call: TRBD2
v_call: TRBV16

cdr3_aa: CSATRGGSYGYTF
cdr3_nt: TGCAGCGCTACCAGGGGAGGTAGCTATGGCTACACCTTC
clone_size: -
j_call: TRBJ1-2
d_call: -
v_call: TRBV29-1

cdr3_aa: CASSLRTGPKNIQYF
cdr3_nt: TGTGCCAGCAGCTTAAGGACAGGGCCCAAAAACATTCAGTACTTC
clone_size: -
j_call: TRBJ2-4
d_call: TRBD1
v_call: TRBV9

cdr3_aa: CCSGASNQPQHF
cdr3_nt: TGCTGCTCCGGGGCTAGCAATCAGCCCCAGCATTTT
clone_size: many
j_call: TRBJ1-5
d_call: -
v_call: TRBV20-1

cdr3_aa: CSGLGETGELFF
cdr3_nt: TGCAGCGGGCTAGGGGAGACCGGGGAGCTGTTTTTT
clone_size: few
j_call: TRBJ2-2
d_call: -
v_call: TRBV29-1

cdr3_aa: CASQLAGFSDTQYF
cdr3_nt: TGTGCCAGCCAACTAGCGGGGTTTTCAGATACGCAGTATTTT
clone_size: -
j_call: TRBJ2-3
d_call: TRBD2
v_call: TRBV2

cdr3_aa: CASSRDVNTEAFF
cdr3_nt: TGTGCCAGCAGCAGAGACGTGAACACTGAAGCTTTCTTT
clone_size: -
j_call: TRBJ1-1
d_call: -
v_call: TRBV7-8

cdr3_aa: CASSSDGIYGYTF
cdr3_nt: TGTGCCAGCAGCTCTGACGGGATCTATGGCTACACCTTC
clone_size: few
j_call: TRBJ1-2
d_call: -
v_call: TRBV7-9